The sequence of this T cell receptor (beta chain) was determined in a study of T cell changes during pregnancy in multiple sclerosis. Profiling relied on immunoSEQ multiplex PCR, and the TCRdb table lists in-frame clones only, not all of them. The sample contains tens of thousands of clones, about 93% of which appear only once. The sequence derives from a female donor with multiple sclerosis, enrolled in a pregnancy study. The sample was CD8+ T cells from peripheral blood mononuclear cells, taken in the third trimester of pregnancy.

The CDR3 protein is CSASGFSYNEQFF. The CDR3 bases are TGCAGCGCCTCGGGGTTCTCCTACAATGAGCAGTTCTTC. The J gene is TRBJ2-1, the V gene TRBV29-1; tentative D call: TRBD2 (5 bases). From germline, CDR1 is SQVTM and CDR2 ANQGSEA. Deletions cut 7 bases from V and 0 bases from J, with 10 bases between. This CDR3 region has 13 residues.